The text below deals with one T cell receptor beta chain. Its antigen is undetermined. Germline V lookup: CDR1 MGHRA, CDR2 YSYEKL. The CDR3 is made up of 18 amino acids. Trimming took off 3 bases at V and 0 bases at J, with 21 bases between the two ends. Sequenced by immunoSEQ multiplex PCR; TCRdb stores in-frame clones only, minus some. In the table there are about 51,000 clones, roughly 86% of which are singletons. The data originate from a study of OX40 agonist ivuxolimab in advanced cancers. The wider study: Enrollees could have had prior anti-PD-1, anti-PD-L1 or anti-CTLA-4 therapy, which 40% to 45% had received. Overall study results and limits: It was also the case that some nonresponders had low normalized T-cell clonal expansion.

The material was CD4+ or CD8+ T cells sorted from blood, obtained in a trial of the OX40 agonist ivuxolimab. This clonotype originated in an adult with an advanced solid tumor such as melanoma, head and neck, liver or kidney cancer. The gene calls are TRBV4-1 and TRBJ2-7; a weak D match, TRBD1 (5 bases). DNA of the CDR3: TGCGCCAGCAGCCATCCTAACGGCGGCCGGCAGGGCTCCTACGAGCAGTACTTC. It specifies CASSHPNGGRQGSYEQYF.